A selection of T cell receptor beta chains follows, all from one sample in a study of blood T cells in healthy people across ages. TCRdb itself ran the 5' RACE reads through MiXCR, one entry per CDR3 protein. The table shows 850,000 to 1,000,000 distinct CDR3 sequences, with approximately 50% occurring only once. Sequencing input: blood. All receptors derive from a woman between 55 and 75 years old in good health. Each CDR3 is given with its conserved first and last residue. The order of the fields is J gene, clone size, D gene, V gene, CDR3 protein, CDR3 DNA. The D gene is left open where the match is weak. Clone size is stated in some rows and not others, as once, few, many or a class when expanded.

j_gene: TRBJ2-7
abundance: few
d_gene: -
v_gene: TRBV7-9
CDR3aa: CASSGEAEYEQYF
CDR3nt: TGTGCCAGCAGCGGAGAAGCAGAATACGAGCAGTACTTC

j_gene: TRBJ1-2
abundance: -
d_gene: -
v_gene: TRBV4-2
CDR3aa: CASSPMVTETGGGYTF
CDR3nt: TGTGCCAGCAGCCCGATGGTCACAGAGACAGGAGGGGGCTACACCTTC

j_gene: TRBJ2-1
abundance: -
d_gene: TRBD2
v_gene: TRBV20-1
CDR3aa: CSASRPSGRVYNEQFF
CDR3nt: TGCAGTGCTAGCCGCCCTAGCGGGAGGGTATACAATGAGCAGTTCTTC

j_gene: TRBJ2-5
abundance: -
d_gene: -
v_gene: TRBV12-3/TRBV12-4
CDR3aa: CASSSSYRRGTQYF
CDR3nt: TGTGCCAGCAGTTCGAGCTACCGCCGGGGGACCCAGTACTTC

j_gene: TRBJ2-5
abundance: few
d_gene: -
v_gene: TRBV20-1
CDR3aa: CSASGLLQETQYF
CDR3nt: TGCAGTGCTAGTGGACTACTCCAAGAGACCCAGTACTTC

j_gene: TRBJ2-7
abundance: -
d_gene: -
v_gene: TRBV7-2
CDR3aa: CASSPYGGAFQEQYF
CDR3nt: TGTGCCAGCAGCCCATACGGGGGCGCGTTTCAAGAGCAGTACTTC

j_gene: TRBJ2-7
abundance: -
d_gene: -
v_gene: TRBV7-9
CDR3aa: CASSLGGLDEQYF
CDR3nt: TGTGCCAGCAGCTTAGGGGGACTTGACGAGCAGTACTTC

j_gene: TRBJ2-1
abundance: -
d_gene: TRBD2
v_gene: TRBV20-1
CDR3aa: CSARESPSGLRGEQFF
CDR3nt: TGCAGTGCTAGAGAGTCGCCTAGCGGTCTTCGGGGTGAGCAGTTCTTC

j_gene: TRBJ2-7
abundance: -
d_gene: -
v_gene: TRBV29-1
CDR3aa: CSVEVGYEQYF
CDR3nt: TGCAGCGTTGAAGTAGGCTACGAGCAGTACTTC

j_gene: TRBJ2-5
abundance: -
d_gene: TRBD1
v_gene: TRBV7-2
CDR3aa: CASSYGQGRQETQYF
CDR3nt: TGTGCCAGCAGCTACGGACAGGGGCGCCAAGAGACCCAGTACTTC

j_gene: TRBJ1-2
abundance: -
d_gene: TRBD1
v_gene: TRBV28
CDR3aa: CASSSDRGWRGYTF
CDR3nt: TGTGCCAGCAGTTCCGACAGGGGATGGCGGGGCTACACCTTC

j_gene: TRBJ2-4
abundance: -
d_gene: -
v_gene: TRBV2
CDR3aa: CASSENPILAKNIQYF
CDR3nt: TGTGCCAGCAGTGAAAACCCTATTTTAGCCAAAAACATTCAGTACTTC